This note documents a single TCR beta chain sequence. It lacks a known antigen. Base qualities are not provided; no much larger clone lies one nucleotide away. Sequences SGHTA (CDR1) and FQGNSA (CDR2) are obtained from the germline V gene. The V end loses 5 bases and the J end loses 1 base, and a stretch of 14 bases separates them. Reading from cysteine to phenylalanine, the CDR3 counts 15 amino acids. Only the CDR3 portion is preserved as DNA: 45 bases, with reading frame beginning at the first base. A FACSAria II was used to sort memory CD4+ T cells, defined as single viable CD3+CD4+CD8-CD45RO+ cells. CMV serostatus was determined with a Roche Elecsys assay detecting serum IgG against CMV pp150, pp28, p38 and p52. Following thawing, total CD4+ T cells were enriched through positive selection using CD4 magnetic microbeads. The samples came from a separate study whose specific focus was interrogating the CD4+ T cell memory repertoire. Peripheral blood mononuclear cells were isolated and cryopreserved according to standard operating procedures, and serum was kept at -80 degrees C. The staining relied on CD3-PerCP (BW264/56), CD4-APC (RPA-T4), CD45RO-PE (UCHT1) and CD8-Pacific Orange (3B5) antibodies, and Sytox blue was used to exclude non-viable cells.

The record originates from a study of memory CD4+ T cells and cytomegalovirus serostatus (dated by TCRdb to between 2017 and 2020). In terms of the full investigation: The roughly 35 healthy Belgian adults in the cohort included 9 who were CMV seropositive and 24 who were CMV seronegative. To replicate a published TCR-based CMV serostatus classifier, the study sequenced CD4+ memory TCRbeta repertoires from a Belgian cohort whose cytomegalovirus serostatus was known. The research as a whole found: On the Belgian cohort, the classifier built on the original framework reached a median bootstrapped AUC of nearly 0.96, with a 95% CI of 0.76-1.00. Of 164 previously reported CMV-associated TCRbeta sequences, about 68 appeared in the CD4+ memory repertoires, each in one to five individuals. For predicting CMV serostatus, the median bootstrapped AUC was approximately 0.95 using the original framework and over 0.9 using a US-trained random forest. Only CD4+CD45RO+ memory cells were sequenced, unlike the original study, which covered naive and memory CD4+ and CD8+ populations. The results were interpreted as suggesting that the CMV-associated TCR signature is largely present in the CD4+ memory repertoire.

The Quick-DNA Microprep Kit was used to extract genomic DNA from the sorted cells. Amplification of TCRbeta DNA was done with the immunoSEQ hsTCRbeta kit, following the protocol from the manufacturer. An Illumina MiSeq instrument was used to sequence the TCRbeta libraries. Per the original workflow: Once out-of-frame sequences had been removed, approximately 2,000,000 distinct TCRbeta sequences were left, which works out to an average of around 73,000 per individual. Each individual was scored using the number of 150 to 200 previously reported CMV-associated TCRbeta sequences that the individual carried and the total number of productive distinct TCRbeta sequences. A beta-binomial model was reimplemented in Python, and scikit-learn random forests with default parameters were trained on US cohort data. Classifier performance on the Belgian cohort was summarized as median AUC with percentile confidence intervals over 10,000 bootstrap iterations. TCRdb stores this immuneACCESS table with in-frame sequences only. Part of the clones is absent; in the studies checked, under half of the shortfall reflects unresolved V genes, and no reason is known for the rest. The V and J calls and clone size were taken over from that table, and D and trimming were inferred from the DNA. The sample has more than 45,000 clones on record, about four fifths of them singletons. The ten largest clones add up to about 0.6% of the sample.

This TCR derives from an adult in good health and CMV-seronegative. The chain is assembled from TRBV7-2 and TRBJ1-2, with a tentative D gene TRBD1 over 5 matching bases. The source material was memory CD4+ T cells from blood. The CDR3 corresponds to CASSRDRGINYGYTF. The nucleotide sequence reads as follows: TGTGCCAGCAGCCGGGACCGTGGAATTAACTATGGCTACACCTTC.